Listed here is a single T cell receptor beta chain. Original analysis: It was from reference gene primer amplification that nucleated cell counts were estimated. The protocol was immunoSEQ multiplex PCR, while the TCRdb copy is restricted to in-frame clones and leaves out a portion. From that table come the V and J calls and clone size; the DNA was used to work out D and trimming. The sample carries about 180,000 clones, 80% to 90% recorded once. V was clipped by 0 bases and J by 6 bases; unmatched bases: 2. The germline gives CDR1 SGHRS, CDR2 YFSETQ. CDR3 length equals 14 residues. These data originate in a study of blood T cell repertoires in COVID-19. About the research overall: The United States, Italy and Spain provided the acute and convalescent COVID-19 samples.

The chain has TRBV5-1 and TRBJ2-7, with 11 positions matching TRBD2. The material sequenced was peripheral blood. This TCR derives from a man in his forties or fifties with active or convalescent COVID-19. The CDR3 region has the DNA TGCGCCAGCAGCTTGGCGCTAGCGGGAGGCGAGCAGTACTTC. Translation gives CASSLALAGGEQYF. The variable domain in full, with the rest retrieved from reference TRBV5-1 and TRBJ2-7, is KAGVTQTPRYLIKTRGQQVTLSCSPISGHRSVSWYQQTPGQGLQFLFEYFSETQRNKGNFPGRFSGRQFSNSRSEMNVSTLELGDSALYLCASSLALAGGEQYFGPGTRLTVT.